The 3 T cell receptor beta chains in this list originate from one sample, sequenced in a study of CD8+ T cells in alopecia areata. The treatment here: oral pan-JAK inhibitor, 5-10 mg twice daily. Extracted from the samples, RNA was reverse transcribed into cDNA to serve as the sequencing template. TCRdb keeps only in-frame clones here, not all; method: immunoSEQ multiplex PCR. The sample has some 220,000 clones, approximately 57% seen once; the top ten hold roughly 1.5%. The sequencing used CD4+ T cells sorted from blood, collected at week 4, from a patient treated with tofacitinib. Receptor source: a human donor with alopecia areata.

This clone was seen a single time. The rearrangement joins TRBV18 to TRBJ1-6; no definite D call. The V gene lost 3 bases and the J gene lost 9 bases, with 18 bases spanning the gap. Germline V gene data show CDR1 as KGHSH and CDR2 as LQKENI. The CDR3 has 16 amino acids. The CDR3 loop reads CASSPLRETEGSPLHF. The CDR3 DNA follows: TGTGCCAGCTCACCGTTGAGGGAAACTGAAGGTTCACCCCTCCACTTT.

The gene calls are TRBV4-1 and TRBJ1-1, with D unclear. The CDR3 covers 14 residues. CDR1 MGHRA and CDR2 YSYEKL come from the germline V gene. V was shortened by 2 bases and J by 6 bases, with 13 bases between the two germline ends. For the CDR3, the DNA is TGCGCCAGCAGCCAACGAATCGCGAGCGCTGAAGCTTTCTTT. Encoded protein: CASSQRIASAEAFF.

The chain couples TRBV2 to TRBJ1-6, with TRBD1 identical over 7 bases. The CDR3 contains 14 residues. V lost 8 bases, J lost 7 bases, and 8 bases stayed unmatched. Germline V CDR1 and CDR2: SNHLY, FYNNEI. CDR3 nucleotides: TGTGCCAGCGTCCGACAGGGAGGCAATTCACCCCTCCACTTT. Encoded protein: CASVRQGGNSPLHF.